A selection of T cell receptor beta chains follows, all from one sample in a study of response to subunit inactivated influenza vaccine. TCRdb reprocessed the RT-PCR reads with MiXCR, giving one entry per CDR3 protein. Altogether approximately 570,000 distinct CDR3 sequences are present, 7.6% being singletons, with the ten largest covering 10% to 15%. This specimen consisted of PBMCs from blood, obtained around 2 years after vaccination. These receptors were obtained from a man in his fifties or sixties who received an inactivated influenza vaccine. The CDR3 runs from the conserved cysteine through the conserved F or W. A D gene is named only where the DNA matches it firmly. Where a row states a size, it is once, few, many or the class of an expanded clone; other rows omit it.

d_call | j_call | v_call | clone_size | cdr3_nt | cdr3_aa
TRBD2 | TRBJ2-1 | TRBV20-1 | few | TGCAGTGCCCGTAGACGGGAGGCCTACAATGAGCAGTTCTTC | CSARRREAYNEQFF
TRBD2 | TRBJ2-1 | TRBV10-3 | many | TGTGCCATCAGCCCGGGACGGGAGGGCAATGAGCAGTTCTTC | CAISPGREGNEQFF
TRBD2 | TRBJ2-3 | TRBV3-1 | few | TGTGCCAGCAGCCACCCATTGACTAGCCCCGGAGATACGCAGTATTTT | CASSHPLTSPGDTQYF
TRBD2 | TRBJ2-1 | TRBV9 | many | TGTGCCAGCAGCGCCGCCGGGACTAGCCACAGTGAGCAGTTCTTC | CASSAAGTSHSEQFF
- | TRBJ2-7 | TRBV3-1 | - | TGTGCCAGCAGCTTAGGAGACCGGGATTACTACGAGCAGTACTTC | CASSLGDRDYYEQYF
- | TRBJ2-2 | TRBV10-3 | few | TGTGCCGTAAGGGGATCTCCCACCGGGGAGCTGTTTTTT | CAVRGSPTGELFF
- | TRBJ1-2 | TRBV3-1 | - | TGTGCCAGCAGCCAAGACCTCCAACAGGGACTATATGGCTACACCTTC | CASSQDLQQGLYGYTF
- | TRBJ2-1 | TRBV6-5 | many | TGTGCCAGCAGTTTGGCATGGGGCTCCTACAATGAGCAGTTCTTC | CASSLAWGSYNEQFF
- | TRBJ1-4 | TRBV6-2/TRBV6-3 | - | TGTGCCAGCAGTTACCCCATTGGAGGGGTGGATGAAAAACTGTTTTTT | CASSYPIGGVDEKLFF
TRBD2 | TRBJ2-7 | TRBV7-8 | many | TGTGCCAGCAGCGTATCCGGGACTAGCGGGGTCACCTACGAGCAGTACTTC | CASSVSGTSGVTYEQYF
- | TRBJ2-7 | TRBV25-1 | few | TGTGCCAGCAGTGAAGGGGGCAGCCTCTACGAGCAGTACTTC | CASSEGGSLYEQYF
- | TRBJ1-2 | TRBV28 | few | TGTGCCAGCAGTTGGCGGGGCACTAACTATGGCTACACCTTC | CASSWRGTNYGYTF
- | TRBJ2-1 | TRBV7-2 | many | TGTGCCAGCAGCCGAATGGGACCGCGGAAGGATGAGCAGTTCTTC | CASSRMGPRKDEQFF
TRBD2 | TRBJ2-7 | TRBV7-6 | - | TGTGCCAGCAGCTTAGGGCGGTCTAGCGGGCAGTACTTC | CASSLGRSSGQYF
TRBD2 | TRBJ2-3 | TRBV9 | - | TGTGCCAGCAGCGTAGCTCCCGGTAGCGGGAGGCGGGCAGATACGCAGTATTTT | CASSVAPGSGRRADTQYF
TRBD1 | TRBJ2-7 | TRBV6-5 | - | TGTGCCAGCAGTCACCGACAGGGGCCCTACGAGCAGTACTTC | CASSHRQGPYEQYF
TRBD2 | TRBJ2-1 | TRBV20-1 | few | TGCAGTGCTAACCCTATAGCGGGGGGGGCTATTCTGAGTGAGCAGTTCTTC | CSANPIAGGAILSEQFF
- | TRBJ2-7 | TRBV20-1 | - | TGCAGTGCTAACCCCAGGTCGGGCGGGACTTCCTACGAGCAGTACTTC | CSANPRSGGTSYEQYF
- | TRBJ2-6 | TRBV5-1 | few | TGCGCCAGCAGCTCCTTAGGACAATTCGACAACGTCCTGACTTTC | CASSSLGQFDNVLTF
- | TRBJ1-5 | TRBV6-1 | - | TGTGCCAGCACCGATAAAGCAGCCAATCAGCCCCAGCATTTT | CASTDKAANQPQHF
- | TRBJ2-6 | TRBV27 | few | TGTGCCAGCAGCCCTGGGGGGTTTGGGGCCAACGTCCTGACTTTC | CASSPGGFGANVLTF
- | TRBJ2-5 | TRBV15 | many | TGTGCCACCAGCAGAGAGTCGTCAGGTTCGGAGACCCAGTACTTC | CATSRESSGSETQYF
- | TRBJ2-2 | TRBV20-1 | - | TGCAGTGCTACCTTACAGTCAGGAGGCGCCGGGGAGCTGTTTTTT | CSATLQSGGAGELFF
- | TRBJ2-5 | TRBV10-3 | few | TGTGCCATCAGTGGGGGACCCCGTCGAGAGACCCAGTACTTC | CAISGGPRRETQYF
- | TRBJ2-1 | TRBV20-1 | many | TGCAGTGCTAGCCGGTGGGACCCTCCCAACAATGAGCAGTTCTTC | CSASRWDPPNNEQFF
- | TRBJ2-1 | TRBV13 | - | TGTGCCAGCAGCTTAGTAGTCAGGGATGGTGAGCAGTTCTTC | CASSLVVRDGEQFF
- | TRBJ1-2 | TRBV6-1 | many | TGTGCCAGCAGACTGGGACCGAGGGGCGGCTACACCTTC | CASRLGPRGGYTF
- | TRBJ2-1 | TRBV7-9 | few | TGTGCCAGCAGCCGCTGGGAAGAGCAGTTCTTC | CASSRWEEQFF
TRBD2 | TRBJ2-1 | TRBV6-5 | many | TGTGCCAGCAGTTACGCCGGGACTACGATCAGGAATGAGCAGTTCTTC | CASSYAGTTIRNEQFF
- | TRBJ2-5 | TRBV7-6 | few | TGTGCCAGCAGCTTAACCCCCCAAACCGAACAAGAGACCCAGTACTTC | CASSLTPQTEQETQYF